Detailed here is one T cell receptor (beta chain). The CDR3 has 14 amino acids. Unmatched junction bases numbered 7, after V lost 7 bases and J lost 1 base. CDR1 SGHRS and CDR2 YFSETQ come from the germline V gene. Sequencing used immunoSEQ multiplex PCR; TCRdb keeps in-frame clones, though not all of them. The data show roughly 240,000 clones, with 65% to 90% seen just once and about 8.2% held by the top ten. The data belong to a study of blood T cell repertoires in COVID-19. The receptor comes from a woman aged 50 to 65 with acute COVID-19. The V and J genes are TRBV5-1 and TRBJ2-7; TRBD2 matches at 8 bases. The sample taken for sequencing was PBMCs or T cells enriched from blood (not recorded which). The CDR3 protein is CASSTSGSSYEQYF. CDR3 DNA sequence: TGCGCCAGCTCTACTAGCGGATCGTCCTACGAGCAGTACTTC.